These 9 T cell receptor beta chains came from one sample sequenced in a study of cytomegalovirus exposure and HLA in healthy donors. 60 Vbeta and 13 Jbeta primers were used in PCR. Using immunoSEQ multiplex PCR, the repertoire was profiled, and TCRdb retains in-frame clones only, with some absent. This sample yields 250,000 or so clones, of which around 81% are seen a single time; 8% belongs to the top ten. Sequencing used PBMCs. The receptors originated from a woman aged 55 to 70 in good health and CMV-seropositive.

This rearrangement joins TRBV5-4 to TRBJ1-1, with 10 bases matching TRBD1. V shed 4 bases and J 4 bases; nucleotides not matched to a gene: 7. The CDR3 length is 15 residues. Germline V lookup: CDR1 SGHNT, CDR2 YYREEE (reference sequence). For the CDR3, the DNA is TGTGCCAGCAGCCCTACCCGGACAGGGGGCACTGAAGCTTTCTTT. Amino acid sequence: CASSPTRTGGTEAFF. The whole variable domain, remainder taken from reference TRBV5-4 and TRBJ1-1, is ETGVTQSPTHLIKTRGQQVTLRCSSQSGHNTVSWYQQALGQGPQFIFQYYREEENGRGNFPPRFSGLQFPNYSSELNVNALELDDSALYLCASSPTRTGGTEAFFGQGTRLTVV.

The rearrangement links TRBV30 to TRBJ1-5, with 7 bases aligning to TRBD1. Germline CDR1 GTSNPN, CDR2 SVGIG (reference sequence). This CDR3 contains 14 residues. Trimming removed 2 bases from V and 7 bases from J; junction bases left unmatched: 8. The CDR3 here is CAWSSQGTWQPQHF. CDR3 coding DNA: TGTGCCTGGAGTTCACAGGGGACTTGGCAGCCCCAGCATTTT.

The chain links TRBV2 to TRBJ1-1; possibly TRBD1 for D (6 bases). Germline V gives CDR1 SNHLY, CDR2 FYNNEI. Trimming pared 7 bases from V and 2 bases from J, leaving 14 bases between. The CDR3 length is 14 residues. The CDR3 is CASKVVGANTEAFF. In DNA form, the CDR3 reads TGTGCCAGCAAGGTCGTGGGGGCAAACACTGAAGCTTTCTTT. Variable domain in full (rest from reference TRBV2 and TRBJ1-1): EPEVTQTPSHQVTQMGQEVILRCVPISNHLYFYWYRQILGQKVEFLVSFYNNEISEKSEIFDDQFSVERPDGSNFTLKIRSTKLEDSAMYFCASKVVGANTEAFFGQGTRLTVV.

The chain carries TRBV7-3 and TRBJ2-1; TRBD2 matches 9 bases. Trimming took 4 bases from V and 0 from J; bases not matched to a gene: 4. Germline values: CDR1 SGHTA, CDR2 FQGTGA. The CDR3 length is 16 residues. The CDR3 DNA sequence: TGTGCCAGCAGCTCCTCGGGACTAGCCTCCTACAATGAGCAGTTCTTC. Translated: CASSSSGLASYNEQFF. The variable domain in full, completed from reference TRBV7-3 and TRBJ2-1, reads GAGVSQTPSNKVTEKGKYVELRCDPISGHTALYWYRQSLGQGPEFLIYFQGTGAADDSGLPNDRFFAVRPEGSVSTLKIQRTERGDSAVYLCASSSSGLASYNEQFFGPGTRLTVL.

In its sample, this clone was seen a few times. A far larger clone lies a single base away; this is likely a read error. This chain joins TRBV6-1 and TRBJ2-1; D uncertain. Germline V CDR1 and CDR2: MNHNS, SASEGT. CDR3 length: 14 residues. V lost 3 bases, J lost 6 bases, and 12 bases lay in between. The CDR3 here is CASSEVVPINEQFF. For the CDR3, the DNA is TGTGCCAGCAGTGAGGTCGTACCTATCAATGAGCAGTTCTTC.

The chain couples TRBV30 to TRBJ2-7; D unresolved. Germline V lookup: CDR1 GTSNPN, CDR2 SVGIG (reference sequence). There are 12 residues in the CDR3. V was pared by 8 bases and J by 2 bases, with 13 bases between. The CDR3 protein is CAGSRPPYEQYF. DNA of the CDR3: TGTGCCGGCTCCCGCCCTCCCTACGAGCAGTACTTC.

The chain links TRBV7-9 to TRBJ1-1, with 7 bases lining up with TRBD1. J was trimmed by 6 bases and V by 4 bases; bases with no gene match: 8. Germline CDR1 and CDR2: SEHNR and FQNEAQ (reference sequence). The CDR3 spans 14 residues. CDR3 sequence reads: CASSSTGEGAEAFF. CDR3 sequence (DNA): TGTGCCAGCAGCTCAACAGGGGAAGGGGCTGAAGCTTTCTTT.

The chain links TRBV4-1 to TRBJ2-1; 7 bases match TRBD2. V lost 0 bases, J lost 9 bases, and 8 bases stayed unmatched. The length of the CDR3 is 15 residues. The germline V gene has CDR1 MGHRA and CDR2 YSYEKL. CDR3 sequence reads: CASSQDVGRKGEQFF. The CDR3 DNA follows: TGCGCCAGCAGCCAAGATGTCGGGAGGAAGGGTGAGCAGTTCTTC.

V usage is TRBV5-1 and J usage is TRBJ2-7, with 9 nucleotides matching TRBD2. The germline V gene has CDR1 SGHRS and CDR2 YFSETQ. The ends lost 0 bases at V and 2 bases at J; junction bases unmatched: 0. There are 14 residues in the CDR3. The CDR3 bases are TGCGCCAGCAGCTTGGGGACTAGCGCCTACGAGCAGTACTTC. Translation: CASSLGTSAYEQYF.